The next 22 T cell receptor beta chains were all read from a single sample in a study of blood T cells in healthy people across ages. Combining a sample-barcoded 5' primer with a J-beta primer mix, a second PCR ran for roughly 6 to 12 cycles. Each CDR3 protein gets one entry after TCRdb re-called the 5' RACE reads with MiXCR. The sample yields 650,000 to 900,000 distinct CDR3 sequences, around 62% seen once. The source material was blood. The receptors come from a young man in good health.

The table lists this clonotype with a count of one. In nucleotides, the CDR3 is TGTGCCAGCAGCGTAGGGGGGACAGAAGAGACCCAGTACTTC. Protein: CASSVGGTEETQYF. V and J are TRBV9 and TRBJ2-4; TRBD1 aligns across 7 bases. The closer fit of TRBJ2-5 to the DNA end suggests the J call may be wrong. The germline V gene has CDR1 SGDLS and CDR2 YYNGEE. The CDR3 contains 14 residues.

This clonotype was counted between two and nine times. This chain uses TRBV5-1 with TRBJ2-2, with D maybe TRBD1 (7 bases). The CDR3 sequence is 16 residues long. The germline gives CDR1 SGHRS, CDR2 YFSETQ. Trimming took off 5 bases at V and 2 bases at J, with 16 bases between the two ends. This chain's CDR3 is CASRAGGGVNTGELFF. DNA of the CDR3: TGCGCCAGCAGGGCCGGAGGGGGCGTTAACACCGGGGAGCTGTTTTTT.

This clonotype was observed a handful of times. The chain combines TRBV29-1 with TRBJ2-1; 7 bases agree with TRBD2. CDR1 is SQVTM and CDR2 is ANQGSEA in the germline V gene. The CDR3 runs to 13 residues. The CDR3 nucleotides read TGCACCGGGAGAGGCGGGGGATACAATGAGCAGTTCTTC. The encoded protein is CTGRGGGYNEQFF.

This clonotype was observed a few times. The chain combines TRBV7-2 with TRBJ2-7, with no clear D. The CDR3 spans 15 residues. Germline lookup yields CDR1 SGHTA and CDR2 FQGNSA. The V and J ends lost 0 bases and 2 bases respectively, with 11 bases between them. The CDR3 spells CASSLAPGPAYEQYF. CDR3 nucleotide sequence: TGTGCCAGCAGCTTAGCTCCCGGCCCCGCCTACGAGCAGTACTTC.

The chain recombines TRBV7-9 with TRBJ1-6; D is perhaps TRBD1 (5 bases). Germline assignment: CDR1 SEHNR and CDR2 FQNEAQ (reference sequence). The CDR3 length is 13 residues. V was trimmed by 1 base and J by 14 bases, leaving 12 bases between them. As DNA, the CDR3 is TGTGCCAGCAGCTTAGGGGCTGACAGTTCCCTCCACTTT. This sequence encodes CASSLGADSSLHF.

This clonotype showed up just a few times. The gene calls are TRBV7-9 and TRBJ2-1; tentative D call: TRBD1 (5 bases). CDR1 SEHNR and CDR2 FQNEAQ come from the germline V gene (reference sequence). This CDR3 has 13 amino acids. V gave up 1 base and J gave up 5 bases, with 6 bases separating them. In nucleotides, the CDR3 is TGTGCCAGCAGCTTAGTAGGGGACAATGAGCAGTTCTTC. Translating it yields CASSLVGDNEQFF.

This clonotype was found a few times. The chain joins TRBV5-1 to TRBJ2-3, with D uncertain. The V end lost 2 bases, the J end lost 2 bases, and 9 bases lay between the germline ends. CDR1 and CDR2 from the germline V gene are SGHRS and YFSETQ. The CDR3 runs to 14 residues. The CDR3 DNA reads TGCGCCAGCAGCTTCATACTTTTCACAGATACGCAGTATTTT. This encodes CASSFILFTDTQYF.

In this sample, this clonotype turned up a few times. The chain is built from TRBV29-1 and TRBJ2-4, with 10 bases aligning to TRBD1. The ends lost 4 bases at V and 13 bases at J; junction bases unmatched: 7. The CDR3 covers 12 residues. CDR1 and CDR2 from the germline V gene are SQVTM and ANQGSEA. The CDR3, as DNA: TGCAGCGTTGGGACAGGGGGTCAAAAGCAGTACTTC. Translated: CSVGTGGQKQYF.

The rearrangement links TRBV7-3 to TRBJ2-1; possibly TRBD2 for D (5 bases). Trimming left V 0 bases short and J 7 bases short, with 10 bases between. The CDR3 runs to 14 residues. The germline CDR1 and CDR2 sequences are SGHTA and FQGTGA. In DNA, the CDR3 is TGTGCCAGCAGCTTAACGCCGGGGTGGAATGAGCAGTTCTTC. As protein: CASSLTPGWNEQFF.

The chain carries TRBV4-3 and TRBJ2-5; D gene uncertain. CDR1 is LGHNA and CDR2 is YSLEER in the germline V gene. The CDR3 is 15 residues long. Trimming stripped 0 bases from V and 5 bases from J, with 13 bases between. The CDR3 loop reads CASSQDRLRPETQYF. The CDR3 DNA reads TGCGCCAGCAGCCAAGATCGTCTAAGACCGGAGACCCAGTACTTC.

This chain connects TRBV4-3 to TRBJ1-6, with D uncertain. Per the germline V gene, CDR1 is LGHNA and CDR2 is YSLEER. Trimming pared 0 bases from V and 8 bases from J, leaving 2 bases between. CDR3 length: 12 residues. The CDR3 DNA sequence: TGCGCCAGCAGCCAAGAGGATTCACCCCTCCACTTT. Amino acids: CASSQEDSPLHF.

The J gene is TRBJ2-3, the V gene TRBV28; D tentatively reads TRBD1 or TRBD2 (5 bases each). CDR1 MDHEN and CDR2 SYDVKM come from the germline V gene. V lost 3 bases to trimming and J lost 0 bases, with 10 bases between them. The CDR3 runs 15 residues. The CDR3 DNA follows: TGTGCCAGCAGTTTTAGGGACGGAAGCACAGATACGCAGTATTTT. This translates into CASSFRDGSTDTQYF.

The chain is built from TRBV4-1 and TRBJ2-5; D is possibly TRBD1 (5 bases). The V end lost 2 bases, the J end lost 5 bases, and 9 bases lay between the germline ends. From germline, CDR1 is MGHRA and CDR2 YSYEKL. This CDR3 contains 13 residues. The CDR3 region is CASSQPTAETQYF. CDR3 bases: TGCGCCAGCAGCCAACCGACAGCGGAGACCCAGTACTTC.

This chain connects TRBV7-2 to TRBJ2-1; possible D gene TRBD2, 6 bases. The CDR3 is 15 amino acids. Germline CDR1 SGHTA, CDR2 FQGNSA. V was clipped by 1 base and J by 3 bases, with 10 bases between them. CDR3 loop: CASSLEEGDYNEQFF. DNA of the CDR3: TGTGCCAGCAGCTTAGAGGAGGGAGACTACAATGAGCAGTTCTTC.

This rearrangement joins TRBV6-6 to TRBJ1-4; TRBD1 is a possible D gene (6 bases). CDR3 size: 15 residues. The V gene's germline CDR1 is MNHNY and CDR2 SVGAGI (reference sequence). Trimming pared 2 bases from V and 8 bases from J, leaving 15 bases between. In DNA form, the CDR3 reads TGTGCCAGCAGTTACGGGGCGGGGGCGAGGGAAAAACTGTTTTTT. Its translation: CASSYGAGAREKLFF.

Only a few counts were recorded for this clonotype. The chain employs TRBV6-2 or TRBV6-3 and TRBJ2-3, with D maybe TRBD2 (6 bases). V was pared by 2 bases and J by 4 bases, with 19 bases between. This CDR3 is 17 amino acids long. Germline V gene lookup returns CDR1 MNHEY and CDR2 SVGEGT. DNA for the CDR3: TGTGCCAGCAGTTACAATAGACTAGAACTCTCCTCAGATACGCAGTATTTT. Translation gives CASSYNRLELSSDTQYF.

The chain has TRBV6-2 or TRBV6-3 and TRBJ2-6; maybe TRBD2 (6 bases). CDR3 length: 17 residues. V lost 7 bases and J 1 base, leaving 17 bases between the germline ends. Looked up from germline, CDR1 is MNHEY and CDR2 is SVGEGT. The CDR3 nucleotides are TGTGCCAGCAACATGGAGGGTGTAGGTTCTGGGGCCAACGTCCTGACTTTC. This translates into CASNMEGVGSGANVLTF.

The chain employs TRBV10-3 and TRBJ1-1; TRBD1 might be the D (5 bases). The V end was cut by 4 bases, the J end by 4 bases, with 22 bases between. Germline V CDR1 and CDR2: ENHRY, SYGVKD. The CDR3 has 17 amino acids. CDR3 nucleotides: TGTGCCATCAGTGCTGTAACAGGAGCGTCAGTTCGCACTGAAGCTTTCTTT. It is translated as CAISAVTGASVRTEAFF.

This clonotype was detected only once. This chain links TRBV4-3 with TRBJ2-3; D ambiguous. The ends were cut back, 1 base at V and 1 base at J, with 12 bases in the middle. The CDR3 runs to 16 residues. Germline V gene data show CDR1 as LGHNA and CDR2 as YSLEER. CDR3 coding DNA: TGCGCCAGCAGCCAAGCGGTGGCCCCGGGCACAGATACGCAGTATTTT. Its translation: CASSQAVAPGTDTQYF.

The chain couples TRBV24-1 to TRBJ2-3, with TRBD1 matching over 11 bases. Germline V gene lookup returns CDR1 KGHDR and CDR2 SFDVKD. Trimming removed 5 bases from V and 4 bases from J; junction bases left unmatched: 4. The CDR3 runs 15 residues. CDR3 sequence: CATSVDRGRPDTQYF. The CDR3 bases are TGTGCCACCAGTGTGGACAGGGGGCGCCCAGATACGCAGTATTTT.

The chain links TRBV25-1 to TRBJ2-7; TRBD1 agrees at 9 bases. Germline V gives CDR1 MGHDK, CDR2 SYGVNS. V shed 2 bases and J 4 bases; nucleotides not matched to a gene: 3. The CDR3 length is 14 residues. CDR3 bases: TGTGCCAGCAGTGAACGGGACAGGGAATACGAGCAGTACTTC. Protein sequence: CASSERDREYEQYF.

The table lists this clonotype with a few counts. The CDR3 spells CATEGQGGGKGTQYF. In nucleotides, the CDR3 is TGTGCCACCGAAGGGCAGGGTGGGGGAAAAGGCACGCAGTATTTT. The gene calls are TRBV6-6 and TRBJ2-3; TRBD1 or TRBD2 may be the D gene (5 bases each). Germline assignment: CDR1 MNHNY and CDR2 SVGAGI (reference sequence). V shed 10 bases and J shed 9 bases, with 26 bases lying between them. The CDR3 is 15 residues long.